Described below is a single TCR beta chain sequence and its context. These data are taken from a study of blood T cell repertoires in COVID-19. Produced via immunoSEQ multiplex PCR; TCRdb's table is partial and in-frame only. This table holds some 300,000 clones, roughly 91% found once. Allocation to cohorts depended on clinical history reported by the participants. The TCR comes from a woman in her sixties in a cohort exposed to, infected with or recovered from COVID-19 (not recorded which). Material for sequencing was PBMCs or T cells enriched from blood (not recorded which).

CDR3 residues: CASSSTGGNQPQHF. The CDR3 region has the DNA TGTGCCAGCAGTTCTACAGGGGGCAATCAGCCCCAGCATTTT. The gene calls are TRBV6-5 and TRBJ1-5, with TRBD1 matching 7 bases. V lost 4 bases to trimming and J lost 2 bases; unmatched junction nucleotides: 2. Per the germline V gene, CDR1 is MNHEY and CDR2 is SVGAGI. The CDR3 covers 14 residues.